These 4 T cell receptor beta chains came from one sample sequenced in a study of cytomegalovirus exposure and HLA in healthy donors. The PCR used 60 Vbeta and 13 Jbeta primers. The protocol was immunoSEQ multiplex PCR, while the TCRdb copy is restricted to in-frame clones and leaves out a portion. The repertoire holds 150,000 to 180,000 clones, with 70% to 90% as singletons. The sequenced material came from PBMCs. These receptors all stem from a woman between 40 and 55 years old in good health and CMV-seropositive.

The rearrangement uses TRBV6-4 and TRBJ1-1; a possible D gene is TRBD1 (6 bases). V lost 6 bases and J 10 bases, leaving 18 bases between the germline ends. The CDR3 has 13 residues. CDR1 is MRHNA and CDR2 is SNTAGT in the germline V gene. CDR3 sequence (DNA): TGTGCCAGCAGCCAGGAACAGGGACGGCGAGCTTTCTTT. Translated: CASSQEQGRRAFF.

This chain uses TRBV28 with TRBJ1-2, with 7 bases fitting TRBD1. Germline values: CDR1 MDHEN, CDR2 SYDVKM. The CDR3 runs to 15 residues. The V gene end was trimmed by 5 bases and the J gene end by 3 bases; junction bases not matched to a gene: 9. The CDR3 DNA sequence: TGTGCCAGCAGTCACGGGACAGTCGGTCACTATGGCTACACCTTC. It specifies CASSHGTVGHYGYTF.

The chain is built from TRBV5-4 and TRBJ2-7; 12 bases match TRBD2. CDR1 is SGHNT and CDR2 is YYREEE in the germline V gene (reference sequence). V lost 4 bases to trimming and J lost 2 bases; unmatched junction nucleotides: 7. The CDR3 sequence is 16 residues long. CDR3 region: CASSPRGLAGTYEQYF. The CDR3 region has the DNA TGTGCCAGCAGCCCGCGAGGACTAGCGGGAACCTACGAGCAGTACTTC.

There are a few counts of this clone. V usage is TRBV6-6 and J usage is TRBJ2-6; D is unresolved. V lost 6 bases and J lost 0, with 12 bases in between. CDR1 MNHNY and CDR2 SVGAGI come from the germline V gene (reference sequence). This CDR3 has 16 amino acids. CDR3 nucleotides: TGTGCCAGCAGCTCCCGGTTCAACTCTGGGGCCAACGTCCTGACTTTC. Amino acids: CASSSRFNSGANVLTF.